One sample yielded the 20 T cell receptor beta chains listed below, sequenced in a study of cytomegalovirus exposure and HLA in healthy donors. PCR amplification relied on 60 Vbeta primers (plus 13 Jbeta primers). Repertoires were generated with immunoSEQ multiplex PCR, while TCRdb's copy carries only in-frame clones and drops some. Here the sample spans around 190,000 clones, roughly 87% being singletons. Sequenced material: PBMCs. The receptors come from a woman in her 50s in good health and CMV-seronegative.

The V and J genes are TRBV28 and TRBJ2-7; possibly TRBD1 for D (6 bases). CDR3 length equals 12 residues. V lost 5 bases, J lost 10 bases, and 15 bases lay in between. In germline, CDR1 is MDHEN, CDR2 SYDVKM. Here the CDR3 reads CASSLGYRAQYF. Written as DNA, the CDR3 is TGTGCCAGCAGTCTAGGTTACAGGGCCCAGTACTTC.

This clone was observed a few times. V gene TRBV10-3 combines with J gene TRBJ2-2; D gene unclear. The length of the CDR3 is 14 residues. Trimming removed 4 bases from V and 0 bases from J, with 6 bases in between. Germline lookup yields CDR1 ENHRY and CDR2 SYGVKD. The CDR3 here is CAISGSANTGELFF. The CDR3 nucleotides read TGTGCCATCAGTGGGTCCGCGAACACCGGGGAGCTGTTTTTT.

This clone was seen once. The gene calls are TRBV7-9 and TRBJ2-5, with 9 bases lining up with TRBD1. The ends lost 4 bases at V and 3 bases at J; junction bases unmatched: 3. This CDR3 spans 14 amino acids. CDR1 is SEHNR and CDR2 is FQNEAQ in the germline V gene (reference sequence). In DNA form, the CDR3 reads TGTGCCAGCAGCTCGGGGACAGGGAAAGAGACCCAGTACTTC. This gives the protein CASSSGTGKETQYF. The whole variable domain, filled in from reference TRBV7-9 and TRBJ2-5, reads DTGVSQNPRHKITKRGQNVTFRCDPISEHNRLYWYRQTLGQGPEFLTYFQNEAQLEKSRLLSDRFSAERPKGSFSTLEIQRTEQGDSAMYLCASSSGTGKETQYFGPGTRLLVL.

The chain joins TRBV18 to TRBJ2-1; 8 nucleotides align to TRBD1. This CDR3 has 15 residues. Germline lookup yields CDR1 KGHSH and CDR2 LQKENI. Unmatched junction bases numbered 7, after V lost 0 bases and J lost 9 bases. This chain's CDR3 is CASSPPSRGLGEQFF. In DNA, the CDR3 is TGTGCCAGCTCACCACCGTCCAGGGGGCTCGGTGAGCAGTTCTTC.

The chain has TRBV5-1 and TRBJ2-7, with TRBD1 matching 9 bases. The V gene's germline CDR1 is SGHRS and CDR2 YFSETQ. V lost 3 bases and J lost 3; bases outside the gene matches: 4. The CDR3 loop spans 14 amino acids. CDR3 coding DNA: TGCGCCAGCAGCTCGGGACAGGGACTCTACGAGCAGTACTTC. Translating it yields CASSSGQGLYEQYF.

Turning to this clone: Germline is not matched at one junction end, which may reflect a read error. The same CDR3 can be traced to other DNA sequences in this sample. The chain couples TRBV6-5 to TRBJ2-6; D possibly corresponds to TRBD1 (5 bases). Germline V gives CDR1 MNHEY, CDR2 SVGAGI. The CDR3 has 15 amino acids. CDR3 loop: CASRRQNSGANVLTF. The DNA of the CDR3 is TGCGCCAGCAGACGACAGAACTCTGGGGCCAACGTCCTGACTTTC.

Turning to this clone: The CDR3 does not end in the conserved phenylalanine or tryptophan, so this is likely a read error. The limits of the CDR3 on the DNA are not certain, so only TCRdb's listed CDR3 is given. The V call is TRBV6-5, the J call TRBJ2-7; TRBD1, the table's D call, was not compared with the DNA. From germline, CDR1 is MNHEY and CDR2 SVGAGI. Both ends counted, the CDR3 spans 13 residues. The CDR3 protein is CASRGTENRHLLI.

The V call is TRBV7-5, the J call TRBJ2-3; no DNA check was done on the table's D call, TRBD1. TRBV7-5 is noted as a pseudogene. The CDR3 sequence is 10 residues long. As DNA, the CDR3 is TGTGCCTCGACACGGGATACGCAGTATTTT. This gives the protein CASTRDTQYF.

The chain uses TRBV11-2 and TRBJ1-4; D not certain. This CDR3 spans 14 amino acids. Germline CDR1 and CDR2: SGHAT and FQNNGV. Trimming cost V 4 bases and J 7 bases, with 13 bases left between them. The CDR3 loop is CASSSWQTFEKLFF. CDR3 in DNA: TGTGCCAGCAGCTCGTGGCAGACTTTTGAAAAACTGTTTTTT.

V is TRBV5-1 and J is TRBJ2-3; D is perhaps TRBD2 (5 bases). The CDR3 extends over 16 amino acids. With 4 bases removed from V and 2 bases from J, the gap between germline ends came to 17 bases. Germline V gene lookup returns CDR1 SGHRS and CDR2 YFSETQ. The CDR3 sequence: CASSRAGLATTDTQYF. In nucleotides, the CDR3 is TGCGCCAGCAGCCGGGCGGGCCTAGCTACCACAGATACGCAGTATTTT.

The rearrangement joins TRBV12-2 to TRBJ2-5; TRBD1, the table's D call, was not compared with the DNA. The DNA end favors TRBJ2-7, so the J call may be wrong. TRBV12-2 is reported as a pseudogene. CDR3 length: 15 residues. The DNA of the CDR3 is TGTGCAAGTCGCCCCCGGACAGGGAGGTACGGCGAGCAGTACTTC. It is translated as CASRPRTGRYGEQYF.

The gene calls are TRBV28 and TRBJ2-5; 10 nucleotides agree with TRBD1. The V and J ends lost 8 bases and 5 bases, in that order; junction bases with no gene match: 8. The CDR3 extends over 14 amino acids. Germline CDR1 is MDHEN and CDR2 is SYDVKM. The CDR3 loop reads CASRTGGSQETQYF. CDR3 in DNA: TGTGCCAGCCGGACAGGGGGGAGCCAGGAGACCCAGTACTTC.

This clone was detected a few times. This sequence joins TRBV5-8 and TRBJ2-7; the match to TRBD2 covers 9 bases. Unmatched junction bases numbered 10, after V lost 6 bases and J lost 3 bases. The CDR3 consists of 15 residues. Germline loops: CDR1 SGHTS, CDR2 YDEGEE. CDR3 amino acids: CASTAAAGGLYEQYF. Written as DNA, the CDR3 is TGTGCCAGCACCGCCGCGGCGGGAGGGCTCTACGAGCAGTACTTC.

This chain links TRBV7-6 with TRBJ2-2; 7 nucleotides agree with TRBD2. From germline, CDR1 is SGHVS and CDR2 FNYEAQ. Losses at the gene ends were 5 bases for V and 3 bases for J; bases not matched to a gene: 9. This CDR3 has 16 amino acids. CDR3: CASSQSGRGYTGELFF. The CDR3 region has the DNA TGTGCCAGCAGCCAATCGGGGAGGGGATACACCGGGGAGCTGTTTTTT.

V is TRBV28 and J is TRBJ1-2; 9 positions agree with TRBD1. V dropped 5 bases and J dropped 8; count of bases not matched to a gene: 9. This CDR3 region has 14 residues. Germline V gives CDR1 MDHEN, CDR2 SYDVKM. The CDR3 protein is CASSIPGQGTGYTF. The CDR3 DNA follows: TGTGCCAGCAGTATCCCGGGACAGGGAACAGGCTACACCTTC.

This clone showed up just once. V and J are TRBV5-4 and TRBJ2-3, with 14 nucleotides matching TRBD2. Germline assignment: CDR1 SGHNT and CDR2 YYREEE (reference sequence). The V gene end was trimmed by 4 bases and the J gene end by 3 bases; junction bases not matched to a gene: 10. The CDR3 has 18 amino acids. CDR3: CASSVDAGTSGGTDTQYF. CDR3 coding DNA: TGTGCCAGCAGCGTGGACGCCGGGACTAGCGGGGGAACAGATACGCAGTATTTT.

The genes are TRBV6-6 and TRBJ2-7; perhaps TRBD2 as D (5 bases). Trimming left V 4 bases short and J 7 bases short, with 20 bases between. The CDR3 spans 15 residues. From germline, CDR1 is MNHNY and CDR2 SVGAGI (reference sequence). The CDR3 bases are TGTGCCAGCAGTTCCCCCGAGGCCGGGATGTTAGAGCAGTACTTC. Translation gives CASSSPEAGMLEQYF.

The chain combines TRBV9 with TRBJ2-1; D remains ambiguous. There are 13 residues in the CDR3. Per germline, CDR1 SGDLS and CDR2 YYNGEE. Trimming pared 2 bases from V and 15 bases from J, leaving 18 bases between. The CDR3 loop reads CASSVSTQSHAFF. CDR3 sequence (DNA): TGTGCCAGCAGCGTTTCCACACAGTCACACGCGTTCTTC.

V usage is TRBV4-3 and J usage is TRBJ1-2; D possibly corresponds to TRBD1 (6 bases). V was cut by 2 bases and J by 7 bases, with 17 bases left in between. Germline V gene sequence: CDR1 LGHNA, CDR2 YSLEER. This CDR3 comprises 15 residues. This chain's CDR3 is CASSQLRGAEGGYTF. The CDR3 region has the DNA TGCGCCAGCAGCCAACTACGGGGGGCTGAAGGTGGCTACACCTTC.

This clone was observed a few times. The chain has TRBV6-5 and TRBJ2-5; the D is unclear. V dropped 6 bases and J dropped 4 bases, with 18 bases sitting between them. CDR3 length equals 15 residues. Germline CDR1 and CDR2: MNHEY and SVGAGI. The CDR3 coding sequence is TGTGCCAGCAGCCTACCCCCCTTTAACCCAGAGACCCAGTACTTC. Protein sequence: CASSLPPFNPETQYF.